One and the same sample provided the 3 T cell receptor beta chains below, sequenced in a study of blood T cell dynamics during melanoma immunotherapy. Sample time point: week 3, after first cycle of checkpoint inhibitor. The protocol was immunoSEQ multiplex PCR, while the TCRdb copy is restricted to in-frame clones and leaves out a portion. The data contain about 16,000 clones, around 88% of them singletons. Sequencing used blood, obtained from a patient treated with checkpoint blockade. The receptors here all came from a human donor with melanoma.

As for this clone: One junction end does not reproduce the germline sequence, and a read error may be involved. CDR3 in amino acids: CTSSAGELFF. The CDR3 DNA reads TGTACCAGTAGTGCCGGGGAGCTGTTTTTT. The gene calls are TRBV19 and TRBJ2-2; D not certain. The CDR3 covers 10 residues. Per germline, CDR1 LNHDA and CDR2 SQIVND (reference sequence).

This rearrangement joins TRBV5-1 to TRBJ2-7; no firm D call. The CDR3 is 15 residues long. Per germline, CDR1 SGHRS and CDR2 YFSETQ. With 0 bases removed from V and 0 bases from J, the gap between germline ends came to 10 bases. CDR3 loop: CASSLAVVSSYEQYF. The CDR3 bases are TGCGCCAGCAGCTTGGCCGTTGTCAGCTCCTACGAGCAGTACTTC.

The chain recombines TRBV7-9 with TRBJ1-1; a weak D match, TRBD1 (6 bases). The length of the CDR3 is 12 residues. Trimming removed 7 bases from V and 6 bases from J, with 12 bases in between. The germline CDR1 and CDR2 sequences are SEHNR and FQNEAQ (reference sequence). The CDR3 loop is CASTGQTSEAFF. As DNA, the CDR3 is TGTGCCAGCACCGGACAGACCTCTGAAGCTTTCTTT.